This TCR beta chain comes out of a study of blood T cells in healthy people across ages. A second PCR, run for about 6 to 11 cycles, used a sample-barcoded 5' primer plus a J-beta primer mix. TCRdb re-analysed the 5' RACE reads in MiXCR, keeping a single row per CDR3 protein. The top ten clones hold around 32% of a sample with 730,000 or so distinct CDR3 sequences, roughly two fifths of them seen once. Germline V gives CDR1 SGHRS, CDR2 YFSETQ. The CDR3 runs to 15 residues. The chain combines TRBV5-1 with TRBJ2-5; TRBD1 aligns across 9 bases. TRBJ2-7 matches the DNA end more closely, so the J call is doubtful. Sequencing input: blood. The TCR comes from an elderly man in good health. The CDR3 loop reads CASSPHWDRDNEQYF. CDR3 DNA: TGCGCCAGCAGTCCCCATTGGGACAGGGACAACGAGCAGTACTTC.